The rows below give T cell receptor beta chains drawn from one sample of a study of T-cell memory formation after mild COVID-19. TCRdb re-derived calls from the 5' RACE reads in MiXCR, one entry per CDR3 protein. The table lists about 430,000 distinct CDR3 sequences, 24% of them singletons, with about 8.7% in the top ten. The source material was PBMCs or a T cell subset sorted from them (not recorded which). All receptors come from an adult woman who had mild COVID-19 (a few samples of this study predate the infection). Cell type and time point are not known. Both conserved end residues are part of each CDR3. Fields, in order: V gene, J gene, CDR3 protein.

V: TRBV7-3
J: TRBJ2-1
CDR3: CATATSGAPEDEQFF

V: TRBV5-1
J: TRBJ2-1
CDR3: CASSPRGRSGERNEQFF

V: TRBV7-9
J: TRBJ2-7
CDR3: CASSLETYEQYF

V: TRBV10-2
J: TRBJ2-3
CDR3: CATRGGAAGDTQYF

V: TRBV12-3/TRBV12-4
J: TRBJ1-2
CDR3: CASSAPGQGALGYGYTF

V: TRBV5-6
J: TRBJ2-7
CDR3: CASSSRVVSDRGRPGYPYEQYF

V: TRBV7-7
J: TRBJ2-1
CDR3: CASSPSRITEQFF

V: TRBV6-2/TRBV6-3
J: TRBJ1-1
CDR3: CASSFDRVEAFF

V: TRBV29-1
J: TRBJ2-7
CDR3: CSVEGGYGDEQYF

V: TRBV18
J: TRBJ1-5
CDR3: CASSPRDGNSNQPQHF

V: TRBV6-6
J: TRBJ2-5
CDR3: CASSYGDRRLETQYF

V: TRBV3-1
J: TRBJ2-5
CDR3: CASKRRPRGETQYF

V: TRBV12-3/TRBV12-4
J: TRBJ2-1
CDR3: CASRPYGGAGNEQFF

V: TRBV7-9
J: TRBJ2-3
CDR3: CASHPSGTTDTQYF

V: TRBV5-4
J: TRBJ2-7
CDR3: CASSLDHGYEQYF

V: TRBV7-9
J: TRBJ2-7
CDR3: CASSLHADSYEQYF

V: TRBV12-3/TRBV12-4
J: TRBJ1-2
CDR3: CASKLQGAYGYTF

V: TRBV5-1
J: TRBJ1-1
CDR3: CASSLDGGGAAFF